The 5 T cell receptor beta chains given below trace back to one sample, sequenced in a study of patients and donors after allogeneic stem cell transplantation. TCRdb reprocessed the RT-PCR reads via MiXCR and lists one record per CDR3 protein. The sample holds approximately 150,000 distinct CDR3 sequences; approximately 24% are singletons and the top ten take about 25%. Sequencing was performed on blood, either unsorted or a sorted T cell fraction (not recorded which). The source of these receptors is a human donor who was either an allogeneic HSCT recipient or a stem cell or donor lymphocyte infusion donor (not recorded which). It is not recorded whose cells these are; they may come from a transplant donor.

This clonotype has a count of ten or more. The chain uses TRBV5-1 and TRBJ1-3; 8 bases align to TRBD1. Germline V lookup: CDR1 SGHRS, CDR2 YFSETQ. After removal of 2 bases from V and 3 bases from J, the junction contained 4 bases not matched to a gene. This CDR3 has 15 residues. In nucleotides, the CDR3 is TGCGCCAGCAGCTTTGACAGGGGCGGTGGAAACACCATATATTTT. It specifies CASSFDRGGGNTIYF.

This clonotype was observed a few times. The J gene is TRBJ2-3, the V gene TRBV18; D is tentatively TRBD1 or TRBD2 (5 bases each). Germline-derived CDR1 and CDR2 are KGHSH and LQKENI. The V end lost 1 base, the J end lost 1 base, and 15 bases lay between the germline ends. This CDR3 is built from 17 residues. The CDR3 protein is CASSPLLGESGTDTQYF. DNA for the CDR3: TGTGCCAGCTCACCACTCCTAGGGGAGTCAGGCACAGATACGCAGTATTTT.

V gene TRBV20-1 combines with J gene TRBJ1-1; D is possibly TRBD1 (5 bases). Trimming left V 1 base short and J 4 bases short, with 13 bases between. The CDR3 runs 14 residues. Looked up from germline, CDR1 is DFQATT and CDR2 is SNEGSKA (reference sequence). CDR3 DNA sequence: TGCAGTGCTAGAGCGGGGGGGACGGTCACTGAAGCTTTCTTT. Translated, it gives CSARAGGTVTEAFF.

CDR3 sequence reads: CASSRGGFQETQYF. CDR3 nucleotides: TGTGCCAGCAGCCGCGGGGGTTTCCAAGAGACCCAGTACTTC. The rearrangement uses TRBV4-2 and TRBJ2-5; TRBD2 matches 7 bases. V lost 4 bases to trimming and J lost 1 base; unmatched junction nucleotides: 3. This CDR3 spans 14 amino acids. In germline, CDR1 is LGHNA, CDR2 YNFKEQ.

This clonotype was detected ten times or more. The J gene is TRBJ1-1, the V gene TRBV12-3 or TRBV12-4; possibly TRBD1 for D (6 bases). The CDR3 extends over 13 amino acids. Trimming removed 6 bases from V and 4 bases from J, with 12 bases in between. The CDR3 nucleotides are TGTGCCAGCAGCCTGCAGGGGAGCACTGAAGCTTTCTTT. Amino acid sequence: CASSLQGSTEAFF.